This T cell receptor beta chain stems from a study of CD8 T cells in ankylosing spondylitis. General study points: Disease-linked clones bore a CD8+ phenotype and were relatively rare in peripheral blood. A number of the motif variants had already been described in reactive arthritis synovial fluid and blood.

This clonotype has a handful of counts. Its antigen is not identified. Quantitative molecular-barcoded 5'-RACE generated the TCR beta libraries. Each CDR3 protein is one row after TCRdb ran MiXCR on the 5' RACE reads. The sample includes about 360,000 distinct CDR3 sequences, 20% to 25% of them seen just once. Germline loops: CDR1 SGHKS, CDR2 YYEKEE (reference sequence). V was pared by 1 base and J by 2 bases, with 12 bases between. The CDR3 is made up of 15 amino acids. Sequenced: blood, either unsorted or a sorted T cell fraction (not recorded which). This clonotype was obtained from a male donor with ankylosing spondylitis or in good health (not recorded which). The gene calls are TRBV5-5 and TRBJ2-5; D is possibly TRBD2 (5 bases). The chain's CDR3 is CASSLTGLLQETQYF. CDR3 bases: TGTGCCAGCAGCTTGACTGGACTCCTACAAGAGACCCAGTACTTC.